What follows describes a single T cell receptor beta chain. Which antigen it targets is not known. Base-call qualities are not available, and no considerably larger clone is one nucleotide away. The data belong to a study of CD8 T cells in Susac syndrome (dated by TCRdb to the late 2010s). For the wider study: The study used repertoire sequencing to test whether antigen drove CD8+ T cell activation and differentiation in Susac syndrome. CD8+ T cell repertoire clonality was compared between eleven to twelve healthy donors, around 14 Susac syndrome patients and 15 multiple sclerosis patients. What the authors observed across the whole study: The number of individuals in the TCR sequencing and HLA analysis was acknowledged as relatively small.

CDR1 and CDR2 (MGHRA, YSYEKL) derive from the germline V gene. The CDR3 covers 15 residues, taking in both the cysteine and the phenylalanine. Only the CDR3 part of the read is kept: 45 bases, read in frame from the first base. At the junction V is shortened by 0 bases and J by 4 bases, with 11 bases in between. Peripheral blood CD8+ and CD4+ T cells from healthy donors, Susac syndrome patients and multiple sclerosis patients were profiled by high-throughput TCR beta sequencing. The multiple sclerosis controls were treatment-naive patients who had stable or active relapsing-remitting disease and met the revised McDonald criteria. Bulk CD8+ and CD4+ T cells were purified by magnetic negative isolation, while CD8+ TEMRA cells were enriched using FACS. Blood was drawn into EDTA tubes, processed within 24 hours, and PBMCs were isolated by density gradient centrifugation. PBMCs intended for TCR sequencing were cryopreserved in liquid nitrogen and were subsequently thawed in a 37 degrees C water bath. A purity of at least 90% was achieved for sorted or isolated CD4+, CD8+ and CD8+ TEMRA cells.

RNA was extracted with the RNeasy kit and roughly 0.5 to 1 ug was reverse transcribed using random hexamers. The immunoSEQ multiplex PCR assay, covering 54 Vbeta and 13 Jbeta segments, was used to amplify TCR beta CDR3 regions. To correct PCR amplification bias, a synthetic template baseline was used for both primer optimization and computational correction. In the original analysis: Only productive sequences were kept, with reads annotated to V, D and J genes according to IMGT and analyzed in immunoSEQ Analyzer. To calculate clonality, Shannon entropy was normalized by log2 of the number of productive unique sequences and then subtracted from one. Public and private clones were assessed among the 100 most prevalent clones of each patient and control. A clone was defined as Susac-specific if it was absent from the healthy and MS cohorts, from roughly 980 published viral clones and from other ImmuneACCESS disease sequences. TCRdb's own reprocessing of the public reads used fastp at Q25 and MiXCR and kept productive beta chains. Under each unique CDR3 protein, matching rows form one entry showing the most common genes and DNA. TCRdb's processing, not the authors', yielded these V and J calls. This sample comprises some 150,000 distinct CDR3 sequences, about 95% of them detected only once. Around 0.15% of the sample belongs to the ten largest clones.

The receptor comes from a human donor with multiple sclerosis. Recombination linked TRBV4-1 to TRBJ2-3; the D call could be TRBD1 or TRBD2, with each sharing 5 bases. Input material: CD8+ T cells from PBMCs. For the CDR3, the sequence is CASSQEWRTSDTQYF. The DNA sequence follows: TGCGCCAGCAGCCAAGAATGGAGGACATCAGATACGCAGTATTTT.